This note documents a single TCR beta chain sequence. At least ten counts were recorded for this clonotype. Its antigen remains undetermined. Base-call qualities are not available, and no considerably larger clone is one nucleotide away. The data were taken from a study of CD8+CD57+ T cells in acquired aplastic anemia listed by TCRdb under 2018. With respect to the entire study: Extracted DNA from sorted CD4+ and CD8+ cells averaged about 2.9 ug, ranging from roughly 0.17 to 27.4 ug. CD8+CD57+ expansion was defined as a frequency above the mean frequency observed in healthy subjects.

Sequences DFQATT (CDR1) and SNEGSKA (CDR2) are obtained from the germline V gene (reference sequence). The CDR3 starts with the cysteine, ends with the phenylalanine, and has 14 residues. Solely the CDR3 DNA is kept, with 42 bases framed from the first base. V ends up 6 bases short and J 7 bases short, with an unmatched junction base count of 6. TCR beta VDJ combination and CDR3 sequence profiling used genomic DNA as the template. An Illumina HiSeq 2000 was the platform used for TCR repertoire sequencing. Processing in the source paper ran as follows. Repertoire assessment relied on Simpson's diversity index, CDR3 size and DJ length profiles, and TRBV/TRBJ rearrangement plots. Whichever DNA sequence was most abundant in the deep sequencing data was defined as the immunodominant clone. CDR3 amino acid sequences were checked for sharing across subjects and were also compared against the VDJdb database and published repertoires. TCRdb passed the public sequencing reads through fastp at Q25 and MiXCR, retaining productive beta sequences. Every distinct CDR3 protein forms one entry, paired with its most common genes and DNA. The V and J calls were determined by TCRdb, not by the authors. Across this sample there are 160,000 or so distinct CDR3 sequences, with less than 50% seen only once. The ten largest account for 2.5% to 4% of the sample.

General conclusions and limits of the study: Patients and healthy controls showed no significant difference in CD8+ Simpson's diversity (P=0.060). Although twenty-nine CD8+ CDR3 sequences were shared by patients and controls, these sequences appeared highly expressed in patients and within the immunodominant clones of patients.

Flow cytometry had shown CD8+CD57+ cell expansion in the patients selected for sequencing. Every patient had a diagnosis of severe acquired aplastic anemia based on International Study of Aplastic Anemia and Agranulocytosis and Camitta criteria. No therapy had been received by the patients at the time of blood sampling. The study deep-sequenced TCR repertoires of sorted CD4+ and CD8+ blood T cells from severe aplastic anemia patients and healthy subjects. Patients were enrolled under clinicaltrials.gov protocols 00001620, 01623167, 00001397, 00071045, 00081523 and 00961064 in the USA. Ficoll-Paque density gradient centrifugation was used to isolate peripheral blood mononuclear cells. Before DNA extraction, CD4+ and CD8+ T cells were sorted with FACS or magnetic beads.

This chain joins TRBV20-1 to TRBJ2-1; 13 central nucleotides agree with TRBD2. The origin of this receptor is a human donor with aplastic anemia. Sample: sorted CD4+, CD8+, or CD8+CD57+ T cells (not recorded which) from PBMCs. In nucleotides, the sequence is TGCAGTGCCGAGGGACTAGCGGGAACTAATGAGCAGTTCTTC. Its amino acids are CSAEGLAGTNEQFF.